This TCR beta chain derives from a study of shared clonotypes between healthy human individuals. Study-level findings and limits: The authors sampled blood alone, and tissue repertoires likely differ. Donor clonotype sharing was expected to depend on sequencing depth.

The CDR3 extends over 12 amino acids. V was pared by 3 bases and J by 4 bases, with 5 bases between. The V gene's germline CDR1 is SGHAT and CDR2 FQNNGV. Note on this clone: Its specificity is not known. The same CDR3 is also encoded by other DNA sequences in this sample.

Method: immunoSEQ multiplex PCR; TCRdb's copy keeps in-frame clones and lacks some. The sample has more than 2 million clones; over 85% are singletons. Naive CD8 populations comprised CD45RO-negative cells positively selected for CCR7, excluding terminally differentiated effector memory CD45RA+ cells. Source material: naive CD8+ T cells from PBMCs. The TCR was taken from a man aged 18 to 29 in good health. Some clones in this sample may be carry-over from other donors' samples. The gene calls are TRBV11-2 and TRBJ2-3; D uncertain. CDR3 sequence (DNA): TGTGCCAGCAGCTTGGGCCCAGATACGCAGTATTTT. Its translation: CASSLGPDTQYF.